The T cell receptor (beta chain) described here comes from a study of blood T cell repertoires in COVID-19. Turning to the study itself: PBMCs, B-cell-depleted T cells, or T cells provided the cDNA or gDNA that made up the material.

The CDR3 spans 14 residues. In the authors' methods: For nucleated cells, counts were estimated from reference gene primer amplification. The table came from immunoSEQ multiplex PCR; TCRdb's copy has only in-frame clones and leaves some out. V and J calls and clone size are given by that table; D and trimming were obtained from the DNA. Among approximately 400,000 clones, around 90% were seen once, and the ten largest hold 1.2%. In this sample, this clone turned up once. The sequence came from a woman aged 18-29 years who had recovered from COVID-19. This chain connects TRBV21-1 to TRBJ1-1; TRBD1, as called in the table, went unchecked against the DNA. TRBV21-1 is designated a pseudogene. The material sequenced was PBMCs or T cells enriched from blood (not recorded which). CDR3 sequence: CASSPSDKNTEAFF. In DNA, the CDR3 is TGTGCCAGCAGCCCGTCGGACAAAAACACTGAAGCTTTCTTT.